Described below is a single TCR beta chain sequence and its context. This specimen comes from a study of blood T cell repertoires in COVID-19. Per the germline V gene, CDR1 is SGHDT and CDR2 is YYEEEE. Unmatched junction bases numbered 8, after V lost 3 bases and J lost 5 bases. The CDR3 has 15 residues. Measured with immunoSEQ multiplex PCR; TCRdb has only the in-frame clones, and not every one. The profile shows about 160,000 clones, about 86% of them singletons. This TCR derives from a man in his fifties with active or convalescent COVID-19. The chain links TRBV5-6 to TRBJ2-4; 7 nucleotides agree with TRBD1. Specimen: peripheral blood. Written as DNA, the CDR3 is TGTGCCAGCAGCTGGGACAGATCACCCCAAAACATTCAGTACTTC. Its translation: CASSWDRSPQNIQYF. The variable domain in full, completed from reference TRBV5-6 and TRBJ2-4, reads DAGVTQSPTHLIKTRGQQVTLRCSPKSGHDTVSWYQQALGQGPQFIFQYYEEEERQRGNFPDRFSGHQFPNYSSELNVNALLLGDSALYLCASSWDRSPQNIQYFGAGTRLSVL.